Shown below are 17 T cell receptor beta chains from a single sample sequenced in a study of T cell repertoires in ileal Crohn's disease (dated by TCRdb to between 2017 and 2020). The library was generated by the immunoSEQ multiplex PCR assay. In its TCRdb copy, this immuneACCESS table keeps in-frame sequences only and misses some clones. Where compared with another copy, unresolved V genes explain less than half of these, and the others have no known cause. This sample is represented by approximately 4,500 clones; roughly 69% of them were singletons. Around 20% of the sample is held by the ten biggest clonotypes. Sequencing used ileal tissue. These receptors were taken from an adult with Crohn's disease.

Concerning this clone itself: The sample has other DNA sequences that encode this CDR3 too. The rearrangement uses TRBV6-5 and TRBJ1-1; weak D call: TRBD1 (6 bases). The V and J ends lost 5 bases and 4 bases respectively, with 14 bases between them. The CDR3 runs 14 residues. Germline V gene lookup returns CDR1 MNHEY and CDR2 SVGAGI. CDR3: CASSQGLRTTEAFF. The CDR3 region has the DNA TGTGCCAGCAGTCAGGGGCTACGAACCACTGAAGCTTTCTTT.

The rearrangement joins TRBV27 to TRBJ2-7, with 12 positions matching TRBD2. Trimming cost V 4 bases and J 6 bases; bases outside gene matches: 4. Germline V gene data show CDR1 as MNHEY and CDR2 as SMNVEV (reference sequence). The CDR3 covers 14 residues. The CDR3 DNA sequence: TGTGCCAGCAGTTGGGCTAGCGGGGGGGTCGAGCAGTACTTC. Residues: CASSWASGGVEQYF.

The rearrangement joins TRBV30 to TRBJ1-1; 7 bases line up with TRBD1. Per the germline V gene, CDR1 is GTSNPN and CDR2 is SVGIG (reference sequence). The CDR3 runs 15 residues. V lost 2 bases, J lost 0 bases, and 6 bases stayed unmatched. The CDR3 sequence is CAWSTLDRMNTEAFF. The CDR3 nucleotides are TGTGCCTGGAGTACCCTGGACAGGATGAACACTGAAGCTTTCTTT.

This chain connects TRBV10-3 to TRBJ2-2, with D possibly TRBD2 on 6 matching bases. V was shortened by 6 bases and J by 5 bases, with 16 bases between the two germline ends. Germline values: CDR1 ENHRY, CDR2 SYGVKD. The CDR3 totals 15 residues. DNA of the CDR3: TGTGCCATCAGGAGACTAGGGGAAAAGACCGGGGAGCTGTTTTTT. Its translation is CAIRRLGEKTGELFF.

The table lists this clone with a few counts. The CDR3 sequence: CASSLAQGVDSPLHF. DNA for the CDR3: TGCGCCAGCAGCTTGGCCCAGGGGGTGGATTCACCCCTCCACTTT. The chain couples TRBV5-1 to TRBJ1-6; 7 bases fit TRBD1. This CDR3 is 15 amino acids long. Germline loops: CDR1 SGHRS, CDR2 YFSETQ. The V and J ends lost 0 bases and 8 bases, in that order; junction bases with no gene match: 5.

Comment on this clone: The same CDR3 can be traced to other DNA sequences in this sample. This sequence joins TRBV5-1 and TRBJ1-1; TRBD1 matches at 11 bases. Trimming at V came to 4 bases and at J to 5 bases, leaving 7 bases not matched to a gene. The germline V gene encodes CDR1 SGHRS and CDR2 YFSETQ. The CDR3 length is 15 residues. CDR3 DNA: TGCGCCAGCAGCACAAGGACAGGGGGCAATACTGAAGCTTTCTTT. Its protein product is CASSTRTGGNTEAFF.

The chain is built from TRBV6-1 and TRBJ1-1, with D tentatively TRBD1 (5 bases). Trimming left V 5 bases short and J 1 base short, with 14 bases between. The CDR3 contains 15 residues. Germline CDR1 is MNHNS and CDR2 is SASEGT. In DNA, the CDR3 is TGTGCCAGCAGTCGTTCACCTACAGGGAACACTGAAGCTTTCTTT. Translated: CASSRSPTGNTEAFF.

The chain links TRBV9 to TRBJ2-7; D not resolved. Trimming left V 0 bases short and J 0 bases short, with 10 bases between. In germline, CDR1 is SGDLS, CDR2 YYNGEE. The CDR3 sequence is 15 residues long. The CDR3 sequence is CASSVEALGSYEQYF. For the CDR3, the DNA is TGTGCCAGCAGCGTAGAAGCACTCGGCTCCTACGAGCAGTACTTC. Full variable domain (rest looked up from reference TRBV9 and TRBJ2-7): DSGVTQTPKHLITATGQRVTLRCSPRSGDLSVYWYQQSLDQGLQFLIQYYNGEERAKGNILERFSAQQFPDLHSELNLSSLELGDSALYFCASSVEALGSYEQYFGPGTRLTVT.

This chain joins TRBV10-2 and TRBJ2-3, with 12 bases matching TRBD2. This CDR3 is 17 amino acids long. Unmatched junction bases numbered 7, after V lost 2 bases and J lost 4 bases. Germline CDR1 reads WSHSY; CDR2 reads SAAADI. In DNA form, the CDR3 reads TGCGCCAGCAGTGAGCCTAGCGGGAGGGCCTGGGCAGATACGCAGTATTTT. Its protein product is CASSEPSGRAWADTQYF.

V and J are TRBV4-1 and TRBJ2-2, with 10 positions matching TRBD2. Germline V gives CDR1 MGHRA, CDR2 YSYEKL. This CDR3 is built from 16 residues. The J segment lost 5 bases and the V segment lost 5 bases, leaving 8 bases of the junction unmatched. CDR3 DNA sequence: TGCGCCAGCAGCTCCAGCGGGGGGGCCGCAACCGGGGAGCTGTTTTTT. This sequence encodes CASSSSGGAATGELFF.

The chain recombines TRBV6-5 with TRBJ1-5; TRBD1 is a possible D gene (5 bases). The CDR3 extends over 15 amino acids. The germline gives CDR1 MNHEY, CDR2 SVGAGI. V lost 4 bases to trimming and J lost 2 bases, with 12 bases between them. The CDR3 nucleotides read TGTGCCAGCAGTTTCGACATAGGGGGCAATCAGCCCCAGCATTTT. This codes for CASSFDIGGNQPQHF.

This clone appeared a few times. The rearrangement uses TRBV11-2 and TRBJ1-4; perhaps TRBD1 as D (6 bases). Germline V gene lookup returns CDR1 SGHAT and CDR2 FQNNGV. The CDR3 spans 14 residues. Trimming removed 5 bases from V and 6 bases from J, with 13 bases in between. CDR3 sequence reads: CASSGTGRHEKLFF. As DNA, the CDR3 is TGTGCCAGCAGCGGAACAGGGCGGCATGAAAAACTGTTTTTT.

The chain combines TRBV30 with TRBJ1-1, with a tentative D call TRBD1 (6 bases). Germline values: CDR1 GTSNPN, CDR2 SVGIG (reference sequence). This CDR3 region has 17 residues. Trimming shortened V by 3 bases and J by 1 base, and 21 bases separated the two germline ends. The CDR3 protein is CAWSLRSRGEGNTEAFF. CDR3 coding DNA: TGTGCCTGGAGCTTAAGGTCCAGGGGAGAAGGGAACACTGAAGCTTTCTTT.

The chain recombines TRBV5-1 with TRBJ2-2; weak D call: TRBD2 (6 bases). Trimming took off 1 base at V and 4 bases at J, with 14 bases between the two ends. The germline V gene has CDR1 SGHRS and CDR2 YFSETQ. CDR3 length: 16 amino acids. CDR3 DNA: TGCGCCAGCAGCTTGAACCGGGACTTAGGCACCGGGGAGCTGTTTTTT. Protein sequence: CASSLNRDLGTGELFF.

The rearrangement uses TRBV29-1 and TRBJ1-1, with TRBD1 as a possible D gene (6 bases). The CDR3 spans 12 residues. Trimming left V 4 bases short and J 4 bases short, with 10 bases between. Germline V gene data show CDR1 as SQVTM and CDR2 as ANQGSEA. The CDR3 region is CSVVGGGTEAFF. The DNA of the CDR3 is TGCAGCGTTGTAGGGGGTGGCACTGAAGCTTTCTTT.

CDR3 sequence (DNA): TGCGCCAGCAGCCCAACCGCGGGAAGCTACGAGCAGTACTTC. It yields the protein CASSPTAGSYEQYF. The chain is built from TRBV5-1 and TRBJ2-7; tentative D call: TRBD2 (6 bases). The V gene's germline CDR1 is SGHRS and CDR2 YFSETQ. Trimming stripped 4 bases from V and 3 bases from J, with 14 bases between. The CDR3 extends over 14 amino acids. Full variable domain (remainder filled in from reference TRBV5-1 and TRBJ2-7): KAGVTQTPRYLIKTRGQQVTLSCSPISGHRSVSWYQQTPGQGLQFLFEYFSETQRNKGNFPGRFSGRQFSNSRSEMNVSTLELGDSALYLCASSPTAGSYEQYFGPGTRLTVT.

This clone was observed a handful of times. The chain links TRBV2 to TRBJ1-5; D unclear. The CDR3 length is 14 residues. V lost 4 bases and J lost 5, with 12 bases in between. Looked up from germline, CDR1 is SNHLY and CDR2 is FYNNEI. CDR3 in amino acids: CASSVAAVDQPQHF. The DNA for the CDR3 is TGTGCCAGCAGTGTGGCGGCTGTGGATCAGCCCCAGCATTTT.